This T cell receptor (beta chain) was identified during a study of CD8 T cells in ankylosing spondylitis. Study-wide results and limits: Within ankylosing spondylitis blood, a TCR beta motif made up of eight highly homologous variants appeared to be characteristic. Previous work reported some of these motif variants in the synovial fluid and blood of reactive arthritis. Matched ankylosing spondylitis synovial fluid reportedly showed significant enrichment of disease-linked clones.

Library preparation for TCR beta used quantitative 5'-RACE with molecular barcodes. A single record per CDR3 protein comes from TCRdb applying MiXCR to the 5' RACE reads. The repertoire holds about 69,000 distinct CDR3 sequences, about 5.4% seen once, with 2.2% in the top ten. Concerning this clonotype itself: Its antigen remains unknown. With a much larger clone just one base away, this may be a read error.

V trimming: 2 bases; J trimming: 13 bases; junction bases outside the gene matches: 13. The CDR3 length is 15 residues. CDR1 and CDR2 from the germline V gene are KGHSH and LQKENI. The J gene is TRBJ1-1, the V gene TRBV18, with 10 bases lining up with TRBD1. The origin of this receptor is a male donor with ankylosing spondylitis or in good health (not recorded which). Sequenced material: blood, either unsorted or a sorted T cell fraction (not recorded which). CDR3 protein: CASSPTARTGGIVFF. CDR3 sequence (DNA): TGTGCCAGCTCACCAACGGCAAGGACAGGGGGAATTGTTTTCTTT.